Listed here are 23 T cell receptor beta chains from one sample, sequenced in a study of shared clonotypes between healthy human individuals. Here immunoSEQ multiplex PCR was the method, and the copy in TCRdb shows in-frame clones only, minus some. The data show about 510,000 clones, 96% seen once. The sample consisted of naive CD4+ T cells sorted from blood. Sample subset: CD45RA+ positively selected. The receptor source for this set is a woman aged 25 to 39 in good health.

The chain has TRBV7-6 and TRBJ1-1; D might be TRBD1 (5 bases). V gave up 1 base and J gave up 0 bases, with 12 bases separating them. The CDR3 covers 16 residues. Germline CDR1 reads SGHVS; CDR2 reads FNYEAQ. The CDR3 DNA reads TGTGCCAGCAGCTTAGTCCTCCAGGGAGTGAACACTGAAGCTTTCTTT. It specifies CASSLVLQGVNTEAFF. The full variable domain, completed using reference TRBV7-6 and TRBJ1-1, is GAGVSQSPRYKVTKRGQDVALRCDPISGHVSLYWYRQALGQGPEFLTYFNYEAQQDKSGLPNDRFSAERPEGSISTLTIQRTEQRDSAMYRCASSLVLQGVNTEAFFGQGTRLTVV.

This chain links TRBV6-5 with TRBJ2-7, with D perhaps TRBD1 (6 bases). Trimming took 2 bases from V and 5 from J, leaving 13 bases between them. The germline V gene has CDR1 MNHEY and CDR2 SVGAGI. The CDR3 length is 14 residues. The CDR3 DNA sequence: TGTGCCAGCAGTTACAGGGACACCTTCCACGAGCAGTACTTC. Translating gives CASSYRDTFHEQYF.

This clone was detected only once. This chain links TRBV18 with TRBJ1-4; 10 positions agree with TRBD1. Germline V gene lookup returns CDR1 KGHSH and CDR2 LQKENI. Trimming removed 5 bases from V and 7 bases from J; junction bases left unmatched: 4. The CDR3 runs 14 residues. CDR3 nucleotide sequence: TGTGCCAGCTCAGAGGGACAGGGGTCTGAAAAACTGTTTTTT. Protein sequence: CASSEGQGSEKLFF.

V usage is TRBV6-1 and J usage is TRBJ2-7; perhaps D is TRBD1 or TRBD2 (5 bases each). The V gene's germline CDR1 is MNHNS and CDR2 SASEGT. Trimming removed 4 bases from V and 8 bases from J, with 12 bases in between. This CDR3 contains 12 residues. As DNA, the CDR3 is TGTGCCAGCAGTGTGGGACCAACCCAGCAGTACTTC. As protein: CASSVGPTQQYF.

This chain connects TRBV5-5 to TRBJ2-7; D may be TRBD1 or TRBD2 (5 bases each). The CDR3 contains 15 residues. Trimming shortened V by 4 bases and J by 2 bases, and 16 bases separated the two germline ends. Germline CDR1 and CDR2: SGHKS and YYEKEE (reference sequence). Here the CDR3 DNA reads TGTGCCAGCAGCCGGGACCCTGTGGACACCTACGAGCAGTACTTC. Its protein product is CASSRDPVDTYEQYF.

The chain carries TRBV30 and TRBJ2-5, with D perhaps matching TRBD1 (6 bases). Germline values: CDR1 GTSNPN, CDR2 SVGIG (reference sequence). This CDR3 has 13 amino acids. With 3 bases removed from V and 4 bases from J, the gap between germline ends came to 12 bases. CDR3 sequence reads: CAWSPTGRETQYF. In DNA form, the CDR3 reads TGTGCCTGGAGCCCAACAGGGAGAGAGACCCAGTACTTC.

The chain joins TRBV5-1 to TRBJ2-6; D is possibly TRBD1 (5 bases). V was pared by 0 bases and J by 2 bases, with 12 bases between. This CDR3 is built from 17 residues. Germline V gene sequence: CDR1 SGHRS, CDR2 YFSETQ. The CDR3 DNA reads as TGCGCCAGCAGCTTGGTTGCCCAGGGCCCTGGGGCCAACGTCCTGACTTTC. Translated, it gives CASSLVAQGPGANVLTF.

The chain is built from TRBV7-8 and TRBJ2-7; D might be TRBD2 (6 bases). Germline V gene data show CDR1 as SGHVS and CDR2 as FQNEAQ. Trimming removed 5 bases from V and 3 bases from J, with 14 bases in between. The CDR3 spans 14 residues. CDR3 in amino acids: CASSPRDRSYEQYF. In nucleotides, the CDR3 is TGTGCCAGCAGCCCGCGGGACCGGAGCTACGAGCAGTACTTC. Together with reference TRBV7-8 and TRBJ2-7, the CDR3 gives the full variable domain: GAGVSQSPRYKVAKRGQDVALRCDPISGHVSLFWYQQALGQGPEFLTYFQNEAQLDKSGLPSDRFFAERPEGSVSTLKIQRTQQEDSAVYLCASSPRDRSYEQYFGPGTRLTVT.

The DNA for the CDR3 is TGTGCCAGCAGCTCACGGTCAAGGTGGCGACGGGTTTATGGCTACACCTTC. Its translation: CASSSRSRWRRVYGYTF. V is TRBV5-6 and J is TRBJ1-2; D gene uncertain. Trimming took 3 bases from V and 5 from J, leaving 23 bases between them. This CDR3 has 17 residues. Germline V gene data show CDR1 as SGHDT and CDR2 as YYEEEE.

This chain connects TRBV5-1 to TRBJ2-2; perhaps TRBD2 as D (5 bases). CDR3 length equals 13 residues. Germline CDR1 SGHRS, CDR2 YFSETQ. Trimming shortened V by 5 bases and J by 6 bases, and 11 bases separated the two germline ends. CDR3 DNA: TGCGCCAGCAGGCCCAGCGGATCCGGGGAGCTGTTTTTT. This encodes CASRPSGSGELFF.

CDR3 sequence reads: CASSLTWGQGASGYTF. CDR3 DNA sequence: TGTGCCAGCAGTTTAACCTGGGGACAGGGGGCCTCTGGCTACACCTTC. This sequence joins TRBV27 and TRBJ1-2; 12 bases are shared with TRBD1. With 2 bases clipped from V and 7 bases from J, the junction kept 8 bases outside the gene matches. The CDR3 extends over 16 amino acids. CDR1 is MNHEY and CDR2 is SMNVEV in the germline V gene (reference sequence).

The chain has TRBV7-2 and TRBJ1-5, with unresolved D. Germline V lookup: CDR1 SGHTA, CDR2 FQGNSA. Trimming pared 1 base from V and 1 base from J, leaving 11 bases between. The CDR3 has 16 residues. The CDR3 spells CASSLVAGSSNQPQHF. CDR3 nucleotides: TGTGCCAGCAGCTTAGTTGCGGGGTCCAGCAATCAGCCCCAGCATTTT.

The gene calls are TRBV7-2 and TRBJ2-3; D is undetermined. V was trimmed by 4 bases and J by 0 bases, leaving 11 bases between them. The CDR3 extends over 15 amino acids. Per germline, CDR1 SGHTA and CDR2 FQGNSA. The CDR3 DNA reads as TGTGCCAGCAGCTCCTCTAGATTTAGCACAGATACGCAGTATTTT. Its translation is CASSSSRFSTDTQYF. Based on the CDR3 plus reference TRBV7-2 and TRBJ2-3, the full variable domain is GAGVSQSPSNKVTEKGKDVELRCDPISGHTALYWYRQSLGQGLEFLIYFQGNSAPDKSGLPSDRFSAERTGGSVSTLTIQRTQQEDSAVYLCASSSSRFSTDTQYFGPGTRLTVL.

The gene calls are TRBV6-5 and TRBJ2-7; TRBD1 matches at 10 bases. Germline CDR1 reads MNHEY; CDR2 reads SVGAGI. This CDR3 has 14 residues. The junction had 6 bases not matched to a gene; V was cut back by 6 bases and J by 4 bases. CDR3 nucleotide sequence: TGTGCCAGCAGAATGGGACAGGGGCTATACGAGCAGTACTTC. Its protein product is CASRMGQGLYEQYF.

CDR3 sequence: CASSLDRSTEAFF. CDR3 DNA: TGTGCCAGCAGTTTAGACAGGAGCACTGAAGCTTTCTTT. The chain couples TRBV28 to TRBJ1-1, with D possibly TRBD1 on 6 matching bases. Germline CDR1 reads MDHEN; CDR2 reads SYDVKM. The V end lost 2 bases, the J end lost 4 bases, and 8 bases lay between the germline ends. This CDR3 has 13 residues.

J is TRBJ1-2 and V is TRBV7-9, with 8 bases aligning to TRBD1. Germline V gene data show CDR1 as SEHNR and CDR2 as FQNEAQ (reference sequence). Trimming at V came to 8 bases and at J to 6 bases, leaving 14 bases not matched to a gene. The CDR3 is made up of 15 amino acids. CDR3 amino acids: CASGRTGRMIDGYTF. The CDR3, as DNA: TGTGCCAGCGGCCGGACAGGGAGGATGATTGATGGCTACACCTTC.

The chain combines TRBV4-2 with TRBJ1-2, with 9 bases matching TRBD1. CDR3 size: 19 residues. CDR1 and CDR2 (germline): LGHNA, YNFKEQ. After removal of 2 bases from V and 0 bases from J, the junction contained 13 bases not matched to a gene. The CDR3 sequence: CASSQLAPGQGASNYGYTF. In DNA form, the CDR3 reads TGTGCCAGCAGCCAACTCGCCCCGGGACAGGGCGCGTCTAACTATGGCTACACCTTC.

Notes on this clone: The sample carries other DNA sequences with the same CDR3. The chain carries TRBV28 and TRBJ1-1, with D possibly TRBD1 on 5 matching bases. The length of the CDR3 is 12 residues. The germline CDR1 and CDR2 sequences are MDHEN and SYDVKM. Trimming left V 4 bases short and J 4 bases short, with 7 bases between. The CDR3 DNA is TGTGCCAGCAGTTCTGGGGGCACTGAAGCTTTCTTT. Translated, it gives CASSSGGTEAFF.

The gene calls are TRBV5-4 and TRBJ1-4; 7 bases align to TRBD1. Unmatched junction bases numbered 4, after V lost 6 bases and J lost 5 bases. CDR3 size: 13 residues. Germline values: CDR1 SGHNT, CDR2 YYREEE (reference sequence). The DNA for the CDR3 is TGTGCCAGCACCCAACAGGGGAATGAAAAACTGTTTTTT. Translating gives CASTQQGNEKLFF.

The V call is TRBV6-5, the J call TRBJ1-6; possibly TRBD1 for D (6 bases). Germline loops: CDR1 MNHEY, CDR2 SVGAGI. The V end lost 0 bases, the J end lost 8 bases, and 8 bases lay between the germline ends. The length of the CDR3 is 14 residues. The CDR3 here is CASSYSSGDSPLHF. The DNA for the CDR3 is TGTGCCAGCAGTTACTCGTCAGGGGATTCACCCCTCCACTTT.

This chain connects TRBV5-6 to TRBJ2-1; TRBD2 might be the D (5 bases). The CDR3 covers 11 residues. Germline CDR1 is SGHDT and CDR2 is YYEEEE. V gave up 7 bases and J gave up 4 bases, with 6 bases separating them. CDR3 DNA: TGTGCCAGCGGGAGTTACAATGAGCAGTTCTTC. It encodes CASGSYNEQFF.

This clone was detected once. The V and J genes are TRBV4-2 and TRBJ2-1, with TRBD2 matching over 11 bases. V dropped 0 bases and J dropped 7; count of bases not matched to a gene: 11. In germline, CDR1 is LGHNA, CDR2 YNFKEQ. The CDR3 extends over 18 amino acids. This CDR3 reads CASSQDPAGLAVDNEQFF. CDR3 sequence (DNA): TGTGCCAGCAGCCAAGATCCTGCGGGACTAGCGGTTGATAATGAGCAGTTCTTC.

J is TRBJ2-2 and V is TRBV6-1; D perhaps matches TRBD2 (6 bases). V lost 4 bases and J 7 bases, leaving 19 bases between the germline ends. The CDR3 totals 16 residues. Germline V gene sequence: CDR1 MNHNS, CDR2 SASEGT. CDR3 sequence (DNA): TGTGCCAGCAGTGCCCGGCGGGACTCGCAAGGCGGGGAGCTGTTTTTT. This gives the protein CASSARRDSQGGELFF.